The 17 T cell receptor beta chains below come from one sample, sequenced in a study of blood T cell repertoires in COVID-19. Profiling relied on immunoSEQ multiplex PCR, and the TCRdb table lists in-frame clones only, not all of them. The sample has 250,000 to 350,000 clones, around 90% seen once. Sequencing was done on a sample of PBMCs or T cells enriched from blood (not recorded which). These receptor sequences come from a young woman who had recovered from COVID-19.

This CDR3 reads CASTPDYYNEQFF. In DNA, the CDR3 is TGTGCCAGCACCCCCGACTACTACAATGAGCAGTTCTTC. This sequence joins TRBV12-3 or TRBV12-4 and TRBJ2-1; D is perhaps TRBD2 (5 bases). The V gene lost 7 bases and the J gene lost 3 bases, with 10 bases spanning the gap. This CDR3 spans 13 amino acids.

The V call is TRBV19, the J call TRBJ2-7; a possible D gene is TRBD1 (6 bases). The V end was cut by 4 bases, the J end by 3 bases, with 10 bases between. The CDR3 runs 13 residues. Germline CDR1 reads LNHDA; CDR2 reads SQIVND (reference sequence). The CDR3 protein is CASSKGHNYEQYF. In DNA, the CDR3 is TGTGCCAGTAGTAAGGGACATAACTACGAGCAGTACTTC. The full variable domain, its missing parts supplied by reference TRBV19 and TRBJ2-7, is DGGITQSPKYLFRKEGQNVTLSCEQNLNHDAMYWYRQDPGQGLRLIYYSQIVNDFQKGDIAEGYSVSREKKESFPLTVTSAQKNPTAFYLCASSKGHNYEQYFGPGTRLTVT.

This chain uses TRBV11-2 with TRBJ1-3, with D uncertain. Germline V gene sequence: CDR1 SGHAT, CDR2 FQNNGV. V was shortened by 5 bases and J by 0 bases, with 11 bases between the two germline ends. The CDR3 spans 15 residues. CDR3 protein: CASSPDTLSGNTIYF. The DNA of the CDR3 is TGTGCCAGCAGCCCCGACACTCTCTCTGGAAACACCATATATTTT.

The chain combines TRBV7-2 with TRBJ2-5, with 7 positions matching TRBD2. Germline CDR1 reads SGHTA; CDR2 reads FQGNSA. The CDR3 consists of 15 residues. After removal of 1 base from V and 6 bases from J, the junction contained 8 bases not matched to a gene. For the CDR3, the DNA is TGTGCCAGCAGCTTAGGCTCCTCTAGCGGAAAGACCCAGTACTTC. Translated, it gives CASSLGSSSGKTQYF.

V gene TRBV6-5 combines with J gene TRBJ1-2; a weak D match, TRBD1 (5 bases). Trimming left V 5 bases short and J 4 bases short, with 17 bases between. Germline CDR1 MNHEY, CDR2 SVGAGI. There are 15 residues in the CDR3. In DNA, the CDR3 is TGTGCCAGCAGTAACAGACGACAGTACCTCTATGGCTACACCTTC. This gives the protein CASSNRRQYLYGYTF.

This chain links TRBV7-2 with TRBJ2-7; D is unclear. CDR1 and CDR2 (germline): SGHTA, FQGNSA. The CDR3 is 13 amino acids. V lost 1 base and J 4 bases, leaving 8 bases between the germline ends. The CDR3 DNA is TGTGCCAGCAGCTTAGTTAAACAATACGAGCAGTACTTC. Protein product: CASSLVKQYEQYF.

V gene TRBV27 combines with J gene TRBJ1-5, with TRBD1 matching 8 bases. V dropped 2 bases and J dropped 9; count of bases not matched to a gene: 9. In germline, CDR1 is MNHEY, CDR2 SMNVEV (reference sequence). CDR3 length equals 15 residues. The DNA of the CDR3 is TGTGCCAGCAGTTTAAGAGGGACAGGCCTTAGGCCCCAGCATTTT. As protein: CASSLRGTGLRPQHF.

This chain uses TRBV3-1 (or the pseudogene TRBV3-2) with TRBJ1-5; D call uncertain. Deletions cut 4 bases from V and 4 bases from J, with 11 bases between. The germline CDR1 and CDR2 sequences are LGHDT and YNNKEL (reference sequence). The CDR3 contains 14 residues. The CDR3 DNA reads TGTGCCAGCAGCCCCCGGGGAGGGAATCAGCCCCAGCATTTT. This gives the protein CASSPRGGNQPQHF.

This sequence joins TRBV10-3 and TRBJ1-1; 11 bases match TRBD1. The germline CDR1 and CDR2 sequences are ENHRY and SYGVKD. This CDR3 has 17 amino acids. Unmatched junction bases numbered 15, after V lost 8 bases and J lost 4 bases. In DNA form, the CDR3 reads TGTGCCATCTCAGTCCTCCCACCGGGACAGGGGGGCACTGAAGCTTTCTTT. Translated: CAISVLPPGQGGTEAFF.

The CDR3 here is CANPTGAYTEAFF. The CDR3 DNA sequence: TGTGCCAACCCTACAGGAGCCTACACTGAAGCTTTCTTT. The V call is TRBV2, the J call TRBJ1-1; D is perhaps TRBD1 (5 bases). Trimming pared 10 bases from V and 3 bases from J, leaving 15 bases between. Germline V gene lookup returns CDR1 SNHLY and CDR2 FYNNEI. There are 13 residues in the CDR3.

This clone was observed once. The rearrangement links TRBV18 to TRBJ1-3; 9 bases are shared with TRBD1. The length of the CDR3 is 14 residues. Germline-derived CDR1 and CDR2 are KGHSH and LQKENI. Losses at the gene ends were 2 bases for V and 7 bases for J; bases not matched to a gene: 3. The CDR3 DNA sequence: TGTGCCAGCTCACCAGGCGGACAGGGGAACACCATATATTTT. Amino acid sequence: CASSPGGQGNTIYF.

The rearrangement joins TRBV6-5 to TRBJ1-6; D is undetermined. The germline gives CDR1 MNHEY, CDR2 SVGAGI. Trimming shortened V by 4 bases and J by 10 bases, and 8 bases separated the two germline ends. The CDR3 consists of 12 residues. CDR3 bases: TGTGCCAGCAGTTCGGAGGTCTCACCCCTCCACTTT. Translation: CASSSEVSPLHF.

The chain couples TRBV18 to TRBJ2-1, with 8 bases matching TRBD2. Germline V gene lookup returns CDR1 KGHSH and CDR2 LQKENI. The CDR3 loop spans 15 amino acids. Trimming took 5 bases from V and 4 from J; bases not matched to a gene: 7. The CDR3 region is CASSAASGPYNEQFF. In nucleotides, the CDR3 is TGTGCCAGCTCAGCGGCTAGCGGGCCGTACAATGAGCAGTTCTTC.

This chain uses TRBV11-1 with TRBJ2-7; D ambiguous. V was clipped by 5 bases and J by 0 bases, with 8 bases between them. This CDR3 contains 13 residues. Germline CDR1 and CDR2: SGHAT and FQDESV (reference sequence). CDR3 protein: CASSERLSYEQYF. DNA for the CDR3: TGTGCCAGCAGCGAGCGTCTCTCCTACGAGCAGTACTTC.

This chain links TRBV2 with TRBJ1-2, with a weak D call TRBD1 (6 bases). Germline V CDR1 and CDR2: SNHLY, FYNNEI. This CDR3 is built from 14 residues. V shed 3 bases and J shed 6 bases, with 14 bases lying between them. CDR3 sequence (DNA): TGTGCCAGCAGTGACAGGGGAGAGCTACATGGCTACACCTTC. Amino acids: CASSDRGELHGYTF. Full variable domain (outside the CDR3, taken from reference TRBV2 and TRBJ1-2): EPEVTQTPSHQVTQMGQEVILRCVPISNHLYFYWYRQILGQKVEFLVSFYNNEISEKSEIFDDQFSVERPDGSNFTLKIRSTKLEDSAMYFCASSDRGELHGYTFGSGTRLTVV.

The CDR3 loop reads CASSGGQGSREQYF. CDR3 bases: TGCGCCAGCAGCGGGGGACAGGGGTCGAGGGAGCAGTACTTC. V and J are TRBV4-1 and TRBJ2-7; the match to TRBD1 covers 10 bases. Unmatched junction bases numbered 8, after V lost 5 bases and J lost 7 bases. The length of the CDR3 is 14 residues. Germline-derived CDR1 and CDR2 are MGHRA and YSYEKL.

This sequence joins TRBV6-5 and TRBJ1-2, with 7 bases fitting TRBD1. Germline V CDR1 and CDR2: MNHEY, SVGAGI. This CDR3 contains 14 residues. V lost 1 base to trimming and J lost 5 bases; unmatched junction nucleotides: 4. CDR3 loop: CASSYFGTDYGYTF. CDR3 coding DNA: TGTGCCAGCAGTTACTTCGGGACAGATTATGGCTACACCTTC.